Each of the 17 T cell receptor beta chains below was sequenced from the same sample in a study of blood T cells in healthy people across ages. A second about 6 to 11 cycle PCR used barcoded and J-beta primers. Using its own MiXCR run on the 5' RACE reads, TCRdb lists one record per CDR3 protein. Among 600,000 to 900,000 distinct CDR3 sequences listed, 20% to 30% were seen once. This sample also appeared in a second study, on T cells of mothers and their children.

Sequencing was performed on blood. The receptor set was obtained from a boy between 10 and 17 years old in good health.

This clonotype has just a few counts. V and J are TRBV7-8 and TRBJ1-1; 7 bases match TRBD1. CDR3 size: 15 residues. The germline gives CDR1 SGHVS, CDR2 FQNEAQ. V lost 1 base to trimming and J lost 11 bases; unmatched junction nucleotides: 13. CDR3 protein: CASSLGTGPFAGAFF. CDR3 bases: TGTGCCAGCAGCTTAGGGACAGGACCCTTCGCTGGGGCTTTCTTT.

About this clonotype itself: At one boundary the junction diverges from the germline segment, which might be a read error. The chain couples TRBV9 to TRBJ2-1; D gene unclear. Germline V gene lookup returns CDR1 SGDLS and CDR2 YYNGEE. The CDR3 length is 14 residues. CDR3 DNA: TGTGCCAGCAGCGTAGGCGGTAGCCGCAATGAGCGGTTCTTC. Encoded protein: CASSVGGSRNERFF.

The chain carries TRBV18 and TRBJ1-2; D possibly corresponds to TRBD1 (5 bases). V lost 2 bases and J 5 bases, leaving 12 bases between the germline ends. The length of the CDR3 is 14 residues. CDR1 is KGHSH and CDR2 is LQKENI in the germline V gene. CDR3 region: CASSPRDGRYGYTF. CDR3 nucleotides: TGTGCCAGCTCACCAAGGGACGGGCGATATGGCTACACCTTC.

The gene calls are TRBV5-1 and TRBJ1-1, with unresolved D. Germline V gene data show CDR1 as SGHRS and CDR2 as YFSETQ. V was trimmed by 4 bases and J by 1 base, leaving 11 bases between them. The CDR3 is made up of 14 amino acids. Here the CDR3 reads CASSLSPENTEAFF. The DNA for the CDR3 is TGCGCCAGCAGCCTGTCACCAGAGAACACTGAAGCTTTCTTT.

This chain joins TRBV18 and TRBJ2-5; D is unresolved. The J call could be wrong; TRBJ2-1 is a better fit for the DNA end. The CDR3 length is 14 residues. Germline-derived CDR1 and CDR2 are KGHSH and LQKENI. CDR3 protein: CASSPRGSNNEQFF. The CDR3 DNA reads as TGTGCCAGCTCACCACGTGGAAGTAACAATGAGCAGTTCTTC.

DNA for the CDR3: TGTGCCAGCAGCTCCACGGGGGACCTAGGTTCACCCCTCCACTTT. Its translation: CASSSTGDLGSPLHF. The J gene is TRBJ1-6, the V gene TRBV7-3, with TRBD1 as a possible D gene (5 bases). The germline V and J ends were trimmed by 4 bases and 9 bases, with 16 bases remaining between them. CDR3 length: 15 amino acids. From germline, CDR1 is SGHTA and CDR2 FQGTGA. Full variable domain (outside the CDR3, taken from reference TRBV7-3 and TRBJ1-6): GAGVSQTPSNKVTEKGKYVELRCDPISGHTALYWYRQSLGQGPEFLIYFQGTGAADDSGLPNDRFFAVRPEGSVSTLKIQRTERGDSAVYLCASSSTGDLGSPLHFGNGTRLTVT.

V gene TRBV7-9 combines with J gene TRBJ2-5, with a possible D match to TRBD2 (6 bases). V shed 3 bases and J shed 7 bases, with 15 bases lying between them. The CDR3 has 14 amino acids. Looked up from germline, CDR1 is SEHNR and CDR2 is FQNEAQ (reference sequence). In nucleotides, the CDR3 is TGTGCCAGCAGCTTGGGGCTGGGGGAGGCGACCCAGTACTTC. As protein: CASSLGLGEATQYF.

The gene calls are TRBV7-9 and TRBJ2-6; TRBD1 matches at 11 bases. Per the germline V gene, CDR1 is SEHNR and CDR2 is FQNEAQ (reference sequence). This CDR3 is 18 amino acids long. V trimming: 0 bases; J trimming: 4 bases; junction bases outside the gene matches: 5. As DNA, the CDR3 is TGTGCCAGCAGCTTAGCGGACAGGGGGCTAGCCGGGGCCAACGTCCTGACTTTC. Its translation is CASSLADRGLAGANVLTF. Drawing the rest from reference TRBV7-9 and TRBJ2-6, the complete variable domain is DTGVSQNPRHKITKRGQNVTFRCDPISEHNRLYWYRQTLGQGPEFLTYFQNEAQLEKSRLLSDRFSAERPKGSFSTLEIQRTEQGDSAMYLCASSLADRGLAGANVLTFGAGSRLTVL.

This chain uses TRBV5-1 with TRBJ1-6, with D perhaps TRBD1 (6 bases). Germline CDR1 reads SGHRS; CDR2 reads YFSETQ. V dropped 0 bases and J dropped 0 bases, with 13 bases sitting between them. This CDR3 is built from 18 residues. The CDR3 loop reads CASSLGTGRHSYNSPLHF. CDR3 DNA: TGCGCCAGCAGCTTGGGTACAGGGCGTCACTCCTATAATTCACCCCTCCACTTT.

This clonotype was observed at least ten times. J is TRBJ2-7 and V is TRBV28; no clear D. The CDR3 length is 13 residues. The germline V gene has CDR1 MDHEN and CDR2 SYDVKM. The V end lost 6 bases, the J end lost 4 bases, and 13 bases lay between the germline ends. CDR3 sequence reads: CASSQRSRYEQYF. CDR3 nucleotides: TGTGCCAGCAGCCAACGGAGCCGATACGAGCAGTACTTC.

The chain employs TRBV12-3 or TRBV12-4 and TRBJ1-1; possibly TRBD1 for D (5 bases). With 6 bases removed from V and 0 bases from J, the gap between germline ends came to 14 bases. This CDR3 is built from 15 residues. The CDR3 spells CASRRSDNMNTEAFF. The CDR3 DNA reads TGTGCCAGCAGAAGATCGGACAATATGAACACTGAAGCTTTCTTT.

V gene TRBV10-2 combines with J gene TRBJ2-1, with D uncertain. The CDR3 covers 15 residues. V lost 7 bases and J 4 bases, leaving 17 bases between the germline ends. Germline V lookup: CDR1 WSHSY, CDR2 SAAADI. The CDR3 nucleotides read TGCGCCAGCAAGAAGGGTACGGTGAAATACAATGAGCAGTTCTTC. Protein sequence: CASKKGTVKYNEQFF.

This clonotype was recorded a few times. The chain combines TRBV5-1 with TRBJ1-2, with no clear D. This CDR3 comprises 12 residues. V dropped 0 bases and J dropped 6 bases, with 6 bases sitting between them. Per germline, CDR1 SGHRS and CDR2 YFSETQ. Here the CDR3 reads CASSLDLNGYTF. The CDR3 DNA follows: TGCGCCAGCAGCTTGGACCTAAATGGCTACACCTTC. Based on the CDR3 plus reference TRBV5-1 and TRBJ1-2, the full variable domain is KAGVTQTPRYLIKTRGQQVTLSCSPISGHRSVSWYQQTPGQGLQFLFEYFSETQRNKGNFPGRFSGRQFSNSRSEMNVSTLELGDSALYLCASSLDLNGYTFGSGTRLTVV.

This clonotype was picked up a small number of times. The rearrangement joins TRBV12-3 or TRBV12-4 to TRBJ1-4, with D perhaps matching TRBD1 (6 bases). CDR3 length: 14 amino acids. V was shortened by 5 bases and J by 7 bases, with 14 bases between the two germline ends. The CDR3 nucleotides are TGTGCCAGCAGTCTCCAGGGGAAGAGTGAAAAACTGTTTTTT. It translates to CASSLQGKSEKLFF.

V is TRBV20-1 and J is TRBJ1-1, with D unclear. Germline V gene data show CDR1 as DFQATT and CDR2 as SNEGSKA (reference sequence). The V gene lost 2 bases and the J gene lost 1 base, with 14 bases spanning the gap. This CDR3 spans 15 amino acids. The DNA of the CDR3 is TGCAGTGCTAGAACCGGATCGCTCACGAACACTGAAGCTTTCTTT. Amino acids: CSARTGSLTNTEAFF.

The chain is built from TRBV10-2 and TRBJ2-2; tentatively, D is TRBD2 (6 bases). V dropped 7 bases and J dropped 3 bases, with 18 bases sitting between them. The CDR3 extends over 16 amino acids. Germline assignment: CDR1 WSHSY and CDR2 SAAADI. The CDR3 nucleotides are TGCGCCAGCACCCAACCGGGACTGCCGGACACCGGGGAGCTGTTTTTT. Its protein product is CASTQPGLPDTGELFF.

The chain joins TRBV20-1 to TRBJ2-7, with D tentatively TRBD1 (6 bases). Germline CDR1 reads DFQATT; CDR2 reads SNEGSKA (reference sequence). Trimming stripped 2 bases from V and 6 bases from J, with 23 bases between. The CDR3 sequence is 16 residues long. The CDR3 coding sequence is TGCAGTGCTAGAACCGCGAGAAAGACAGGCATCGGCGAGCAGTACTTC. This translates into CSARTARKTGIGEQYF.